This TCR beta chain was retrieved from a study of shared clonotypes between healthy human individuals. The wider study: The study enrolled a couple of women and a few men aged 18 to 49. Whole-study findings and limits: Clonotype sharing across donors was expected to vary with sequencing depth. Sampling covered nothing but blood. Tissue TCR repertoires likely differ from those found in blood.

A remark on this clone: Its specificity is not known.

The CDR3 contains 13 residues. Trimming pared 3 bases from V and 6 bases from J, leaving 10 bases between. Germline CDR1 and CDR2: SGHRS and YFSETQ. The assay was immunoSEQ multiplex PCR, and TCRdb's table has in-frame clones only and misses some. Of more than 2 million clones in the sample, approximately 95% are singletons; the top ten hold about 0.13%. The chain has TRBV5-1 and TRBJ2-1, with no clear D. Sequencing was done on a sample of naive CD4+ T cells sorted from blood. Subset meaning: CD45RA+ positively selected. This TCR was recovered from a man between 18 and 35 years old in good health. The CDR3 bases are TGCGCCAGCAGCTATGACAACGGCAATGAGCAGTTCTTC. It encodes CASSYDNGNEQFF.